Shown below are 23 T cell receptor beta chains from a single sample sequenced in a study of blood T cell repertoires in COVID-19. Clones were sequenced by immunoSEQ multiplex PCR, and TCRdb holds only the in-frame ones, with some missing. In the table there are about 52,000 clones, around 81% of which are singletons. The sample comprised peripheral blood. The receptors were sampled from a man in his 70s with active COVID-19.

The chain couples TRBV5-5 to TRBJ2-5; TRBD2 aligns across 7 bases. V lost 7 bases to trimming and J lost 9 bases; unmatched junction nucleotides: 18. This CDR3 contains 15 residues. Germline CDR1 and CDR2: SGHKS and YYEKEE (reference sequence). Here the CDR3 reads CASRPGLAVSSAQYF. The CDR3, as DNA: TGTGCCAGCCGCCCGGGGCTAGCGGTGTCATCCGCCCAGTACTTC.

V and J are TRBV28 and TRBJ2-7; TRBD1 might be the D (5 bases). Trimming stripped 7 bases from V and 6 bases from J, with 13 bases between. The CDR3 sequence is 12 residues long. CDR1 is MDHEN, CDR2 SYDVKM, per germline. The CDR3, as DNA: TGTGCCAGCAATACAGGTTTCCCCGAGCAGTACTTC. Translating it yields CASNTGFPEQYF. The complete variable domain, with remaining parts taken from reference TRBV28 and TRBJ2-7, reads DVKVTQSSRYLVKRTGEKVFLECVQDMDHENMFWYRQDPGLGLRLIYFSYDVKMKEKGDIPEGYSVSREKKERFSLILESASTNQTSMYLCASNTGFPEQYFGPGTRLTVT.

The V gene is TRBV4-1, the J gene TRBJ1-1; perhaps TRBD1 as D (5 bases). Germline CDR1 and CDR2: MGHRA and YSYEKL. This CDR3 is built from 13 residues. The germline V and J ends were trimmed by 1 base and 8 bases, with 11 bases remaining between them. CDR3 nucleotides: TGCGCCAGCAGCCAAGCTCAGGGTTCCGAAGCTTTCTTT. It encodes CASSQAQGSEAFF.

The chain recombines TRBV9 with TRBJ2-1; D is unclear. The CDR3 covers 15 residues. Per germline, CDR1 SGDLS and CDR2 YYNGEE. Deletions cut 1 base from V and 0 bases from J, with 8 bases between. Here the CDR3 reads CASSVNPSSYNEQFF. The CDR3 region has the DNA TGTGCCAGCAGCGTAAACCCGAGCTCCTACAATGAGCAGTTCTTC.

This clone occurred once. The J gene is TRBJ2-7, the V gene TRBV10-3; tentatively, D is TRBD1 (6 bases). The V gene's germline CDR1 is ENHRY and CDR2 SYGVKD. The ends were cut back, 3 bases at V and 0 bases at J, with 15 bases in the middle. There are 16 residues in the CDR3. In nucleotides, the CDR3 is TGTGCCATCAGTGAATTTGGGGGCAATCCCTCCTACGAGCAGTACTTC. Encoded protein: CAISEFGGNPSYEQYF.

The rearrangement uses TRBV18 and TRBJ1-2; unclear D gene. V lost 2 bases and J lost 2, with 9 bases in between. The CDR3 is 14 amino acids. The V gene's germline CDR1 is KGHSH and CDR2 LQKENI. CDR3: CASSPSRQNYGYTF. The CDR3 nucleotides are TGTGCCAGCTCACCATCCAGGCAAAACTATGGCTACACCTTC.

The chain joins TRBV3-1 (or the pseudogene TRBV3-2) to TRBJ2-1, with 7 bases identical to TRBD2. This CDR3 comprises 16 residues. The V gene end was trimmed by 0 bases and the J gene end by 4 bases; junction bases not matched to a gene: 6. CDR1 is LGHDT and CDR2 is YNNKEL in the germline V gene (reference sequence). The CDR3 DNA sequence: TGTGCCAGCAGCCAAGACTGGGGGGGGGAATACAATGAGCAGTTCTTC. Amino acids: CASSQDWGGEYNEQFF.

The chain is built from TRBV2 and TRBJ2-1; 11 nucleotides agree with TRBD2. In germline, CDR1 is SNHLY, CDR2 FYNNEI. The junction had 10 bases not matched to a gene; V was cut back by 2 bases and J by 4 bases. The CDR3 is made up of 18 amino acids. CDR3 protein: CASSELAGGLTLYNEQFF. CDR3 nucleotide sequence: TGTGCCAGCAGTGAACTAGCGGGGGGCCTGACCCTATACAATGAGCAGTTCTTC.

The chain joins TRBV4-3 to TRBJ1-4, with D perhaps TRBD1 (6 bases). The CDR3 consists of 15 residues. V shed 0 bases and J shed 8 bases, with 13 bases lying between them. Germline CDR1 is LGHNA and CDR2 is YSLEER. CDR3 region: CASSQDWTVQEKLFF. CDR3 DNA sequence: TGCGCCAGCAGCCAAGACTGGACAGTTCAAGAAAAACTGTTTTTT.

The V and J genes are TRBV10-3 and TRBJ1-2; the D gene is possibly TRBD1 (5 bases). Germline V gene lookup returns CDR1 ENHRY and CDR2 SYGVKD. This CDR3 comprises 13 residues. Trimming shortened V by 2 bases and J by 6 bases, and 10 bases separated the two germline ends. The CDR3: CAISERGRDGYTF. CDR3 nucleotide sequence: TGTGCCATCAGTGAGAGGGGCAGGGATGGCTACACCTTC.

The J gene is TRBJ2-1, the V gene TRBV5-1; 11 bases agree with TRBD2. Trimming at V came to 0 bases and at J to 9 bases, leaving 5 bases not matched to a gene. CDR1 and CDR2 from the germline V gene are SGHRS and YFSETQ. The CDR3 totals 15 residues. In DNA form, the CDR3 reads TGCGCCAGCAGCTTGGGTAGCGGGGGGGCCAGTGAGCAGTTCTTC. Translated, it gives CASSLGSGGASEQFF.

The chain has TRBV10-3 and TRBJ1-4; no firm D call. This CDR3 comprises 13 residues. V dropped 6 bases and J dropped 0 bases, with 5 bases sitting between them. Germline assignment: CDR1 ENHRY and CDR2 SYGVKD. The CDR3 sequence: CAIRAATNEKLFF. Written as DNA, the CDR3 is TGTGCCATCAGGGCCGCAACTAATGAAAAACTGTTTTTT.

The rearrangement joins TRBV7-9 to TRBJ2-3, with D hard to call. This CDR3 is 12 amino acids long. Germline assignment: CDR1 SEHNR and CDR2 FQNEAQ (reference sequence). Trimming pared 2 bases from V and 2 bases from J, leaving 2 bases between. The CDR3 DNA reads as TGTGCCAGCAGCTTACACACAGATACGCAGTATTTT. Its translation is CASSLHTDTQYF.

This chain connects TRBV11-2 to TRBJ1-5; unclear D gene. Germline loops: CDR1 SGHAT, CDR2 FQNNGV. The V gene lost 1 base and the J gene lost 5 bases, with 9 bases spanning the gap. CDR3 length equals 14 residues. CDR3 in DNA: TGTGCCAGCAGCTTAGGTAACGAGGATCAGCCCCAGCATTTT. Translated: CASSLGNEDQPQHF.

The chain couples TRBV19 to TRBJ2-7; 10 bases agree with TRBD1. This CDR3 has 15 amino acids. With V trimmed by 5 bases and J by 0 bases, 4 bases remained unmatched. From germline, CDR1 is LNHDA and CDR2 SQIVND (reference sequence). The CDR3: CASSPRTGGSYEQYF. CDR3 bases: TGTGCCAGTAGTCCCCGGACAGGGGGCTCCTACGAGCAGTACTTC.

In this sample, this clone turned up a few times. The chain carries TRBV2 and TRBJ2-2, with D perhaps TRBD2 (6 bases). V was shortened by 4 bases and J by 1 base, with 10 bases between the two germline ends. From germline, CDR1 is SNHLY and CDR2 FYNNEI. CDR3 length: 15 residues. CDR3 nucleotide sequence: TGTGCCAGCAGTGCGGGGACTCAGAACACCGGGGAGCTGTTTTTT. It codes for CASSAGTQNTGELFF.

This chain connects TRBV9 to TRBJ2-7; TRBD1 agrees at 10 bases. CDR3 length equals 15 residues. V lost 2 bases, J lost 5 bases, and 7 bases stayed unmatched. Germline CDR1 and CDR2: SGDLS and YYNGEE. CDR3: CASSVMGTGVNEQYF. CDR3 sequence (DNA): TGTGCCAGCAGCGTTATGGGGACAGGGGTGAACGAGCAGTACTTC.

This clone was picked up a small number of times. V gene TRBV5-1 combines with J gene TRBJ1-1; 8 bases agree with TRBD1. The germline V gene has CDR1 SGHRS and CDR2 YFSETQ. The CDR3 extends over 17 amino acids. J gave up 0 bases and V 3 bases, and 10 bases lay outside the gene matches. For the CDR3, the DNA is TGCGCCAGCAGCTCGACAGGGGAAGGCGTGGTGAACACTGAAGCTTTCTTT. Its translation: CASSSTGEGVVNTEAFF.

The chain is built from TRBV7-2 and TRBJ1-3, with D maybe TRBD1 (5 bases). This CDR3 has 15 residues. Trimming took off 4 bases at V and 0 bases at J, with 10 bases between the two ends. Per the germline V gene, CDR1 is SGHTA and CDR2 is FQGNSA. This chain's CDR3 is CASSSWGDSGNTIYF. CDR3 DNA: TGTGCCAGCAGCTCCTGGGGGGACTCTGGAAACACCATATATTTT.

This clone was counted between two and nine times. Additional DNA sequences in this sample encode the identical CDR3. This chain connects TRBV5-1 to TRBJ2-3, with 8 bases fitting TRBD1. This CDR3 has 16 amino acids. CDR1 is SGHRS and CDR2 is YFSETQ in the germline V gene. The trim removed 0 bases at V and 2 bases at J, leaving 5 bases unmatched. This CDR3 reads CASSLEGRGLTDTQYF. The CDR3 nucleotides are TGCGCCAGCAGCTTGGAGGGCAGGGGGCTCACAGATACGCAGTATTTT. The complete variable domain, with remaining parts taken from reference TRBV5-1 and TRBJ2-3, reads KAGVTQTPRYLIKTRGQQVTLSCSPISGHRSVSWYQQTPGQGLQFLFEYFSETQRNKGNFPGRFSGRQFSNSRSEMNVSTLELGDSALYLCASSLEGRGLTDTQYFGPGTRLTVL.

The chain links TRBV6-6 to TRBJ2-3; TRBD2 matches at 12 bases. CDR1 and CDR2 from the germline V gene are MNHNY and SVGAGI (reference sequence). Germline trimming cut 5 bases from V and 4 bases from J; bases unmatched to any gene: 4. This CDR3 comprises 15 residues. The CDR3 DNA sequence: TGTGCCAGCAGTCTACTAGCGGGGGGCGCAGATACGCAGTATTTT. Protein product: CASSLLAGGADTQYF.

J is TRBJ1-1 and V is TRBV3-1 (or the pseudogene TRBV3-2); no firm D call. Germline values: CDR1 LGHDT, CDR2 YNNKEL (reference sequence). The V end was cut by 0 bases, the J end by 4 bases, with 9 bases between. This CDR3 contains 14 residues. In DNA form, the CDR3 reads TGTGCCAGCAGCCAAGAGCCAACGGGCACTGAAGCTTTCTTT. It encodes CASSQEPTGTEAFF.

This clone was observed once. The rearrangement joins TRBV5-6 to TRBJ1-4; weak D call: TRBD1 (5 bases). Germline lookup yields CDR1 SGHDT and CDR2 YYEEEE. Trimming cost V 2 bases and J 2 bases, with 10 bases left between them. The CDR3 extends over 15 amino acids. The CDR3 sequence: CASSLWGETNEKLFF. The CDR3, as DNA: TGTGCCAGCAGCTTATGGGGGGAGACTAATGAAAAACTGTTTTTT.